This T cell receptor beta chain derives from a study of T cells in Graves' hyperthyroidism and ophthalmopathy. RNA transcripts served as the template for amplifying TCR beta CDR3 regions. TCR CDR3 underwent first-round RT-PCR with the HTBI primer set. Each CDR3 protein gets one entry after TCRdb re-called the multiplex PCR reads with MiXCR. The profile shows more than 150,000 distinct CDR3 sequences, approximately 15% of them singletons. Researchers defined stable Graves' hyperthyroidism as no ophthalmopathy progression within 18 months. The CDR3 is made up of 15 amino acids. The germline V gene has CDR1 MNHNY and CDR2 SVGAGI (reference sequence). Trimming removed 0 bases at V and 2 bases at J, with 10 bases between. This clonotype was detected a few times.

The gene calls are TRBV6-6 and TRBJ1-1; TRBD1 is a possible D gene (5 bases). Sequencing input: blood. The clonotype comes from a woman aged 45-59 years with Graves' hyperthyroidism. CDR3 in DNA: TGTGCCAGCAGTTACTCTTGGGGCGCTAACACTGAAGCTTTCTTT. Translated, it gives CASSYSWGANTEAFF.